This passage covers 15 T cell receptor beta chains from one sample sequenced in a study of shared clonotypes between healthy human individuals. Repertoires were generated with immunoSEQ multiplex PCR, while TCRdb's copy carries only in-frame clones and drops some. The repertoire includes 700,000 or so clones, more than 70% of them detected once, and approximately 1.8% sits in the top ten. Sequenced input: memory CD4+ T cells sorted from blood. The subset denotes: CD45RA-negative fraction. All receptors derive from a woman in her 30s in good health.

This clone was seen a handful of times. The chain recombines TRBV2 with TRBJ1-1; no firm D call. Germline CDR1 and CDR2: SNHLY and FYNNEI. Trimming took off 3 bases at V and 1 base at J, with 9 bases between the two ends. The CDR3 is 14 residues long. The CDR3 protein is CASSEIRENTEAFF. The CDR3 coding sequence is TGTGCCAGCAGTGAGATTCGGGAGAACACTGAAGCTTTCTTT.

CDR3 sequence: CASSQGSGVANEKLFF. Written as DNA, the CDR3 is TGTGCCAGCAGCCAAGGATCCGGGGTTGCTAATGAAAAACTGTTTTTT. The chain is built from TRBV14 and TRBJ1-4; D gene ambiguous. V lost 1 base and J lost 3, with 12 bases in between. The germline gives CDR1 SGHDN, CDR2 FVKESK. The CDR3 consists of 16 residues.

At least ten counts were recorded for this clone. This chain links TRBV6-1 with TRBJ2-5; the D gene is possibly TRBD2 (6 bases). Per the germline V gene, CDR1 is MNHNS and CDR2 is SASEGT. The CDR3 extends over 14 amino acids. Trimming took off 8 bases at V and 5 bases at J, with 18 bases between the two ends. The CDR3 loop reads CASGRTGVAETQYF. The CDR3 DNA sequence: TGTGCCAGCGGGAGGACGGGCGTAGCGGAGACCCAGTACTTC.

The chain uses TRBV7-2 and TRBJ1-5; possible D gene TRBD1, 6 bases. This CDR3 contains 15 residues. CDR1 and CDR2 from the germline V gene are SGHTA and FQGNSA. V lost 1 base and J 4 bases, leaving 11 bases between the germline ends. The DNA of the CDR3 is TGTGCCAGCAGCTTAGTGGGGGCCGTAAATCAGCCCCAGCATTTT. The encoded protein is CASSLVGAVNQPQHF.

This chain connects TRBV27 to TRBJ2-7, with 9 bases that match TRBD2. The V and J ends lost 9 bases and 6 bases, in that order; junction bases with no gene match: 21. The CDR3 has 17 amino acids. Germline CDR1 reads MNHEY; CDR2 reads SMNVEV (reference sequence). CDR3 sequence reads: CASLRRGASGKLGEQYF. The CDR3 DNA reads as TGTGCCAGTTTGAGGAGGGGGGCTAGCGGGAAGTTGGGCGAGCAGTACTTC.

The V call is TRBV14, the J call TRBJ1-4, with D maybe TRBD1 (5 bases). Germline values: CDR1 SGHDN, CDR2 FVKESK. Trimming pared 6 bases from V and 8 bases from J, leaving 10 bases between. The CDR3 sequence is 12 residues long. CDR3 nucleotide sequence: TGTGCCAGCAGTCTCAACAGGGAAAAACTGTTTTTT. Encoded protein: CASSLNREKLFF. The full variable domain, with the rest looked up from reference TRBV14 and TRBJ1-4, is EAGVTQFPSHSVIEKGQTVTLRCDPISGHDNLYWYRRVMGKEIKFLLHFVKESKQDESGMPNNRFLAERTGGTYSTLKVQPAELEDSGVYFCASSLNREKLFFGSGTQLSVL.

The chain is built from TRBV28 and TRBJ1-3; tentatively, D is TRBD1 (6 bases). CDR1 and CDR2 (germline): MDHEN, SYDVKM. The CDR3 is 15 amino acids. V was cut by 7 bases and J by 4 bases, with 17 bases left in between. The CDR3 DNA is TGTGCCAGCACCCCCTGGGGGGCGGAAGGAAACACCATATATTTT. This encodes CASTPWGAEGNTIYF.

V and J are TRBV15 and TRBJ1-5; D unclear. CDR3 length: 13 amino acids. Germline V gene sequence: CDR1 LNHNV, CDR2 YYDKDF (reference sequence). Deletions cut 0 bases from V and 6 bases from J, with 6 bases between. CDR3 in DNA: TGTGCCACCAGCAGAGATGAGGGTCAGCCCCAGCATTTT. Translating it yields CATSRDEGQPQHF.

The chain uses TRBV14 and TRBJ2-3; D perhaps matches TRBD2 (6 bases). The CDR3 has 13 residues. The germline V gene has CDR1 SGHDN and CDR2 FVKESK. V was shortened by 4 bases and J by 9 bases, with 14 bases between the two germline ends. The CDR3 coding sequence is TGTGCCAGCAGCCTTAATCCGGGGGTGACGCAGTATTTT. This sequence encodes CASSLNPGVTQYF.

The rearrangement links TRBV11-2 to TRBJ1-3, with D perhaps matching TRBD1 (6 bases). With 2 bases removed from V and 2 bases from J, the gap between germline ends came to 10 bases. The CDR3 has 15 amino acids. CDR1 and CDR2 from the germline V gene are SGHAT and FQNNGV. CDR3: CASSLLRGTGNTIYF. The CDR3 DNA follows: TGTGCCAGCAGCTTACTCAGGGGTACTGGAAACACCATATATTTT.

This clone was detected once. The chain carries TRBV5-1 and TRBJ2-1, with a weak D call TRBD2 (5 bases). The CDR3 spans 15 residues. Looked up from germline, CDR1 is SGHRS and CDR2 is YFSETQ. Trimming pared 0 bases from V and 0 bases from J, leaving 7 bases between. The CDR3 region is CASSLDGDSYNEQFF. DNA of the CDR3: TGCGCCAGCAGCTTGGACGGGGACTCCTACAATGAGCAGTTCTTC.

The chain has TRBV27 and TRBJ2-7; TRBD2 aligns across 10 bases. The CDR3 extends over 13 amino acids. Germline CDR1 and CDR2: MNHEY and SMNVEV (reference sequence). Unmatched junction bases numbered 7, after V lost 5 bases and J lost 9 bases. This CDR3 is CASSRLAGEGQYF. CDR3 bases: TGTGCCAGCAGTCGCCTAGCGGGAGAAGGGCAGTACTTC.

The CDR3 loop reads CASSEGTEGLEQYF. The CDR3 coding sequence is TGCGCCAGCTCGGAGGGCACTGAGGGGCTCGAGCAGTACTTC. This chain links TRBV5-1 with TRBJ2-7; D is perhaps TRBD2 (6 bases). Deletions cut 7 bases from V and 6 bases from J, with 20 bases between. This CDR3 contains 14 residues. Germline-derived CDR1 and CDR2 are SGHRS and YFSETQ. Full variable domain (remainder filled in from reference TRBV5-1 and TRBJ2-7): KAGVTQTPRYLIKTRGQQVTLSCSPISGHRSVSWYQQTPGQGLQFLFEYFSETQRNKGNFPGRFSGRQFSNSRSEMNVSTLELGDSALYLCASSEGTEGLEQYFGPGTRLTVT.

This rearrangement joins TRBV6-6 to TRBJ2-2, with 8 bases lining up with TRBD2. This CDR3 is built from 16 residues. CDR1 and CDR2 from the germline V gene are MNHNY and SVGAGI (reference sequence). V gave up 6 bases and J gave up 3 bases; unmatched junction bases: 9. CDR3 amino acids: CASSRLAFDHTGELFF. Here the CDR3 DNA reads TGTGCCAGCAGCCGACTAGCGTTCGATCACACCGGGGAGCTGTTTTTT.

V usage is TRBV7-6 and J usage is TRBJ2-7; D uncertain. Trimming cost V 1 base and J 7 bases, with 20 bases left between them. Germline V gives CDR1 SGHVS, CDR2 FNYEAQ. The CDR3 is made up of 16 amino acids. CDR3 loop: CASSLGPPQEGEEQYF. The CDR3 DNA follows: TGTGCCAGCAGCTTAGGTCCCCCCCAAGAAGGTGAGGAGCAGTACTTC.